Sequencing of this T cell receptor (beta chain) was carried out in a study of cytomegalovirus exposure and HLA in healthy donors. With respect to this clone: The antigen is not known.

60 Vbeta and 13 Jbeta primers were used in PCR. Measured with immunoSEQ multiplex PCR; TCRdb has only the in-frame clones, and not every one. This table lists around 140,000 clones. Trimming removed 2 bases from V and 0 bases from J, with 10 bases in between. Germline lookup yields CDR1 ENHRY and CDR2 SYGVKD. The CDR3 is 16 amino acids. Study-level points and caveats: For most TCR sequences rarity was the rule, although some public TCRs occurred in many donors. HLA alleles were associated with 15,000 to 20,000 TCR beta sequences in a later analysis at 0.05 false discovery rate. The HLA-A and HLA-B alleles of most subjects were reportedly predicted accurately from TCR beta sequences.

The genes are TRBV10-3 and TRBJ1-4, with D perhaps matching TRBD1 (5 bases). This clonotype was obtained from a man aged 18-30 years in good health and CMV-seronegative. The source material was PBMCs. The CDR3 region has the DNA TGTGCCATCAGTGAGGGGGGGAGTGCAACTAATGAAAAACTGTTTTTT. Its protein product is CAISEGGSATNEKLFF.